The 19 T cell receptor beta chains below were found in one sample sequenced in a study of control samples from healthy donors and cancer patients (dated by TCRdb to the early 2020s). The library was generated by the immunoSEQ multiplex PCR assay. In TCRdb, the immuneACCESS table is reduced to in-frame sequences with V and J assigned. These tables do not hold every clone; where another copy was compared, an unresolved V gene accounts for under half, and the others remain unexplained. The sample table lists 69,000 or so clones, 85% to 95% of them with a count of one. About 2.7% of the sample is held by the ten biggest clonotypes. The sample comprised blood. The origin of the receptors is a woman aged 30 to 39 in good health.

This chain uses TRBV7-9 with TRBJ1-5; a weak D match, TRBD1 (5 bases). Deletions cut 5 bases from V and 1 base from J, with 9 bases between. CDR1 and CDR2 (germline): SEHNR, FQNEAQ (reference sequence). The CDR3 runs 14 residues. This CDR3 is CASSGDVSNQPQHF. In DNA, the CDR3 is TGTGCCAGCAGCGGGGACGTCAGCAATCAGCCCCAGCATTTT.

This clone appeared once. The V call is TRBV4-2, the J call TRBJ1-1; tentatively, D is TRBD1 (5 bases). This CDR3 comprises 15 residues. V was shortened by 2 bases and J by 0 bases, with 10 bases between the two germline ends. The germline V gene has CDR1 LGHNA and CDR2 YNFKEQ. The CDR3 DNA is TGTGCCAGCAGCCAATTCGGGACGCTGAACACTGAAGCTTTCTTT. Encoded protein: CASSQFGTLNTEAFF.

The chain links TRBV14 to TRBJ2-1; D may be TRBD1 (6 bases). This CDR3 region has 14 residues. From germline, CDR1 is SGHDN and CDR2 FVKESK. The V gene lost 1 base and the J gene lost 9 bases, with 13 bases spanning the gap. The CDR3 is CASSQGGLGSEQFF. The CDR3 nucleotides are TGTGCCAGCAGCCAAGGGGGGCTCGGCAGTGAGCAGTTCTTC.

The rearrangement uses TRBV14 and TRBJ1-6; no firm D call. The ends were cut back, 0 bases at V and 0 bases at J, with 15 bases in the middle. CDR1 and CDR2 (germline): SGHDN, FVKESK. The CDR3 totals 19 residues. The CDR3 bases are TGTGCCAGCAGCCAAGATCTATGGAGAGGGAGCTCCTATAATTCACCCCTCCACTTT. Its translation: CASSQDLWRGSSYNSPLHF.

CDR3 loop: CASSPDPGTYEQYF. Written as DNA, the CDR3 is TGTGCCAGCTCACCAGACCCAGGAACCTACGAGCAGTACTTC. This chain joins TRBV18 and TRBJ2-7; D is uncertain. Per the germline V gene, CDR1 is KGHSH and CDR2 is LQKENI. Trimming pared 2 bases from V and 2 bases from J, leaving 10 bases between. This CDR3 is built from 14 residues.

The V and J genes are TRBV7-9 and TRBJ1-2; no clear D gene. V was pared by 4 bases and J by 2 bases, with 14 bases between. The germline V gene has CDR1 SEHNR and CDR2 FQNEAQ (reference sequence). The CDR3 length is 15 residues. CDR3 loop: CASSSVSGENYGYTF. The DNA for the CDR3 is TGTGCCAGCAGCTCGGTGTCAGGCGAAAACTATGGCTACACCTTC. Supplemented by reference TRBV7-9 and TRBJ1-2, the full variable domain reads DTGVSQNPRHKITKRGQNVTFRCDPISEHNRLYWYRQTLGQGPEFLTYFQNEAQLEKSRLLSDRFSAERPKGSFSTLEIQRTEQGDSAMYLCASSSVSGENYGYTFGSGTRLTVV.

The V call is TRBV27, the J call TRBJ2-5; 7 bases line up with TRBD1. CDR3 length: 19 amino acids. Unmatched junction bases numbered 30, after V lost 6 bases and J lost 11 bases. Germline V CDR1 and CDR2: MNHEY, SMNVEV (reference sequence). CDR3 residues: CASSLSGVQSGQWMTEQYF. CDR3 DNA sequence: TGTGCCAGCAGCCTGAGTGGGGTCCAATCGGGACAGTGGATGACCGAACAGTACTTC.

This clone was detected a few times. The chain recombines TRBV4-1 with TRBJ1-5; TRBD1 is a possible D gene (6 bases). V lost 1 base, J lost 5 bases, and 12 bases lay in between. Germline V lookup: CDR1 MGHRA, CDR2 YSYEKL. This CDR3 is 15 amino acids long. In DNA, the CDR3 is TGCGCCAGCAGCCAAGCGCGACAGGCCGATCAGCCCCAGCATTTT. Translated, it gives CASSQARQADQPQHF.

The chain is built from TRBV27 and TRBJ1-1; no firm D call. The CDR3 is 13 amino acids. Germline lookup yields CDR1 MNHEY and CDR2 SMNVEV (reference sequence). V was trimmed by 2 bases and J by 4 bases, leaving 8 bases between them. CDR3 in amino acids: CASSLAISTEAFF. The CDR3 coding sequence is TGTGCCAGCAGTTTAGCGATTAGCACTGAAGCTTTCTTT.

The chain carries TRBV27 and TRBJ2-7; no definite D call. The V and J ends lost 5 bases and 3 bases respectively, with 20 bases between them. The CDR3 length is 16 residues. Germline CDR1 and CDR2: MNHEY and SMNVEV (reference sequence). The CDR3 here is CASSPTSSQSGYEQYV. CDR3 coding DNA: TGTGCCAGCAGTCCTACGTCCAGCCAATCGGGCTACGAGCAGTACGTC.

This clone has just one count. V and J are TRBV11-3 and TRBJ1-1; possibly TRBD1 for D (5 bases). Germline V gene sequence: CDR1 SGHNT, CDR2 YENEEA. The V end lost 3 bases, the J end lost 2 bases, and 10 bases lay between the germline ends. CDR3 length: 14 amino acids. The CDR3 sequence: CASSFYGANTEAFF. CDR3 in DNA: TGTGCCAGCAGCTTCTATGGGGCAAACACTGAAGCTTTCTTT.

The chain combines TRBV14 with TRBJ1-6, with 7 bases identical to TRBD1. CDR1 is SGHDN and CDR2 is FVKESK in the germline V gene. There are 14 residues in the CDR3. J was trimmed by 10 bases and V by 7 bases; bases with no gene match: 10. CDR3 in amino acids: CASKPQGERSPLHF. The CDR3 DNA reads TGTGCCAGCAAACCCCAGGGGGAGCGGTCACCCCTCCACTTT.

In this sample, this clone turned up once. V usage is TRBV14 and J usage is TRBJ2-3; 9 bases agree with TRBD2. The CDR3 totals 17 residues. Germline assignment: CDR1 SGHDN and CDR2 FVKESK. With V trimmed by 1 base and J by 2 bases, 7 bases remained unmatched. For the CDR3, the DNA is TGTGCCAGCAGCCAAGGGATAGCGGGGGTGACCACAGATACGCAGTATTTT. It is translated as CASSQGIAGVTTDTQYF.

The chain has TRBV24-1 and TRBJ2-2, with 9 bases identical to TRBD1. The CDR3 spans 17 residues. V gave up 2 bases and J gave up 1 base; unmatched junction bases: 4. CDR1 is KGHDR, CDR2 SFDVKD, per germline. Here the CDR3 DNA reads TGTGCCACCAGTGATTCTGTGACAGGGGGGAACACCGGGGAGCTGTTTTTT. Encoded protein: CATSDSVTGGNTGELFF.

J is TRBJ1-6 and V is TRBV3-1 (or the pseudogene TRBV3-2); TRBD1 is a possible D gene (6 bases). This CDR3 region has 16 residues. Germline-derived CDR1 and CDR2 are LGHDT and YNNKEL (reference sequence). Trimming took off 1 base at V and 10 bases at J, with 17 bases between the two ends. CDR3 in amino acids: CASSQAIDRHRSPLHF. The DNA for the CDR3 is TGTGCCAGCAGCCAAGCTATCGACAGGCATCGGTCACCCCTCCACTTT.

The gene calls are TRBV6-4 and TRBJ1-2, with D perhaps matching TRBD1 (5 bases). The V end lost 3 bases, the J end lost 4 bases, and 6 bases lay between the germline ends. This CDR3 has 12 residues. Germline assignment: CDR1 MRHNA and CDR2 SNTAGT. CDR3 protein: CASSEDTYGYTF. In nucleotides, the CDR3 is TGTGCCAGCAGTGAGGACACCTATGGCTACACCTTC.

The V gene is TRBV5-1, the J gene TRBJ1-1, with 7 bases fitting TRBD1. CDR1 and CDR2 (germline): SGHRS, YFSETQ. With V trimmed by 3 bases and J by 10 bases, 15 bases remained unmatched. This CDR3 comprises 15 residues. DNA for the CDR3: TGCGCCAGCAGCTCCGGTGGGGAGGGGGCAGTTGGAGCTTTCTTT. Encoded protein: CASSSGGEGAVGAFF.

Here the CDR3 DNA reads TGTGCCAGCAGTCCCGACAGCGGCTTATACGTAAAACTGTTTTTT. Its translation is CASSPDSGLYVKLFF. This chain uses TRBV2 with TRBJ1-4, with a tentative D call TRBD1 (5 bases). This CDR3 region has 15 residues. In germline, CDR1 is SNHLY, CDR2 FYNNEI. Trimming cost V 5 bases and J 10 bases, with 20 bases left between them.

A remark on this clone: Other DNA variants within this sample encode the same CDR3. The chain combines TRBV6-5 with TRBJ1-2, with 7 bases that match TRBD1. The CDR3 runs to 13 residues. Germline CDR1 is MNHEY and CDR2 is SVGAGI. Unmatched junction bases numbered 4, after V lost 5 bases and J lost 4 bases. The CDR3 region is CASSPGGSYGYTF. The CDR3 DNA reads TGTGCCAGCAGTCCAGGGGGAAGCTATGGCTACACCTTC.